A single sample is the source of the 24 T cell receptor beta chains below, sequenced in a study of siplizumab effects on memory and regulatory T cells. Method: immunoSEQ multiplex PCR; TCRdb's copy keeps in-frame clones and lacks some. Among some 100,000 clones listed, around 90% were seen once. Sequenced input: CD4+ T cells sorted from blood. The origin of the receptors is a human donor in good health. Some clones in this sample may be carry-over from other donors' samples.

This chain uses TRBV7-2 with TRBJ2-1, with TRBD2 identical over 7 bases. There are 15 residues in the CDR3. Looked up from germline, CDR1 is SGHTA and CDR2 is FQGNSA. After removal of 1 base from V and 2 bases from J, the junction contained 2 bases not matched to a gene. The CDR3 is CASSLESGTYNEQFF. DNA for the CDR3: TGTGCCAGCAGCTTAGAAAGCGGGACCTACAATGAGCAGTTCTTC. The entire variable domain, with the rest obtained from reference TRBV7-2 and TRBJ2-1, is as follows: GAGVSQSPSNKVTEKGKDVELRCDPISGHTALYWYRQSLGQGLEFLIYFQGNSAPDKSGLPSDRFSAERTGGSVSTLTIQRTQQEDSAVYLCASSLESGTYNEQFFGPGTRLTVL.

This clone was seen a single time. The chain carries TRBV18 and TRBJ2-1; perhaps TRBD2 as D (6 bases). Germline assignment: CDR1 KGHSH and CDR2 LQKENI. This CDR3 comprises 17 residues. V was shortened by 3 bases and J by 4 bases, with 19 bases between the two germline ends. CDR3 DNA: TGTGCCAGCTCACCCCCCCTAGCGACCGACCAATACAATGAGCAGTTCTTC. Translating it yields CASSPPLATDQYNEQFF.

The chain uses TRBV19 and TRBJ2-3; unclear D gene. CDR1 and CDR2 from the germline V gene are LNHDA and SQIVND (reference sequence). The CDR3 is made up of 13 amino acids. The V and J ends lost 7 bases and 4 bases respectively, with 12 bases between them. The CDR3 DNA sequence: TGTGCCAGTAACGAACGATGGGCAGATACGCAGTATTTT. This gives the protein CASNERWADTQYF.

The chain couples TRBV6-4 to TRBJ2-3; 9 bases fit TRBD1. CDR1 MRHNA and CDR2 SNTAGT come from the germline V gene. The V gene end was trimmed by 7 bases and the J gene end by 4 bases; junction bases not matched to a gene: 6. The CDR3 spans 14 residues. CDR3 coding DNA: TGTGCCAGCAAACAGGGGGCATCAGCAGATACGCAGTATTTT. Residues: CASKQGASADTQYF.

Of note for this clone: At one boundary the junction diverges from the germline segment, which might be a read error. This chain uses TRBV5-4 with TRBJ2-5; 12 bases line up with TRBD2. This CDR3 is built from 15 residues. Germline V gene sequence: CDR1 SGHNT, CDR2 YYREEE (reference sequence). The CDR3 loop is CASTLTSGSQETQYF. The CDR3 nucleotides are TGCGCCAGCACCTTGACTAGCGGGAGCCAAGAGACCCAGTACTTC. Combining the CDR3 with reference TRBV5-4 and TRBJ2-5 gives the whole variable domain ETGVTQSPTHLIKTRGQQVTLRCSSQSGHNTVSWYQQALGQGPQFIFQYYREEENGRGNFPPRFSGLQFPNYSSELNVNALELDDSALYLCASTLTSGSQETQYFGPGTRLLVL.

This sequence joins TRBV6-5 and TRBJ2-7, with 7 bases that match TRBD2. Germline CDR1 is MNHEY and CDR2 is SVGAGI. V dropped 8 bases and J dropped 3; count of bases not matched to a gene: 4. The CDR3 length is 12 residues. The CDR3 region is CASGAGYYEQYF. CDR3 nucleotide sequence: TGTGCCAGCGGAGCGGGGTACTACGAGCAGTACTTC.

J is TRBJ1-5 and V is TRBV18, with D perhaps matching TRBD1 (6 bases). The CDR3 extends over 15 amino acids. V lost 3 bases, J lost 4 bases, and 13 bases lay in between. Germline V gene data show CDR1 as KGHSH and CDR2 as LQKENI. The CDR3 loop reads CASSPQADRNQPQHF. As DNA, the CDR3 is TGTGCCAGCTCACCCCAGGCCGACAGGAATCAGCCCCAGCATTTT. The complete variable domain, with remaining parts taken from reference TRBV18 and TRBJ1-5, reads NAGVMQNPRHLVRRRGQEARLRCSPMKGHSHVYWYRQLPEEGLKFMVYLQKENIIDESGMPKERFSAEFPKEGPSILRIQQVVRGDSAAYFCASSPQADRNQPQHFGDGTRLSIL.

The chain carries TRBV7-3 and TRBJ2-5; D may be TRBD2 (5 bases). Germline V lookup: CDR1 SGHTA, CDR2 FQGTGA. This CDR3 comprises 12 residues. V was pared by 6 bases and J by 5 bases, with 10 bases between. CDR3 protein: CASRRRGETQYF. The CDR3 nucleotides are TGTGCCAGCAGGAGGAGAGGGGAGACCCAGTACTTC.

The chain employs TRBV4-2 and TRBJ1-1; 9 positions match TRBD1. V dropped 3 bases and J dropped 3; count of bases not matched to a gene: 8. The CDR3 is made up of 16 amino acids. Germline-derived CDR1 and CDR2 are LGHNA and YNFKEQ. The CDR3 spells CASSHPTGGLDTEAFF. The CDR3 DNA follows: TGTGCCAGCAGCCATCCTACAGGGGGCTTGGACACTGAAGCTTTCTTT.

J is TRBJ1-1 and V is TRBV11-2; D unresolved. The CDR3 runs 14 residues. V was cut by 1 base and J by 4 bases, with 10 bases left in between. Germline CDR1 is SGHAT and CDR2 is FQNNGV. Written as DNA, the CDR3 is TGTGCCAGCAGCTTAGCCCCCAGCGGCACTGAAGCTTTCTTT. As protein: CASSLAPSGTEAFF.

This rearrangement joins TRBV9 to TRBJ2-2, with TRBD2 matching over 7 bases. The J segment lost 5 bases and the V segment lost 4 bases, leaving 5 bases of the junction unmatched. Per the germline V gene, CDR1 is SGDLS and CDR2 is YYNGEE. The CDR3 has 14 residues. CDR3 sequence reads: CASSSGTTTGELFF. The CDR3 region has the DNA TGTGCCAGCAGCTCCGGGACTACTACCGGGGAGCTGTTTTTT.

This chain connects TRBV4-2 to TRBJ2-2; 11 bases map to TRBD2. The germline V gene has CDR1 LGHNA and CDR2 YNFKEQ. This CDR3 has 17 residues. V was pared by 6 bases and J by 8 bases, with 14 bases of the junction left unmatched. The CDR3, as DNA: TGTGCCAGCAGAACCCTAGCGGGAGGTCGATCAGGGGGGGAGCTGTTTTTT. It specifies CASRTLAGGRSGGELFF.

This rearrangement joins TRBV18 to TRBJ2-7; 9 bases fit TRBD2. The CDR3 runs to 19 residues. V was clipped by 0 bases and J by 2 bases; unmatched bases: 14. CDR1 is KGHSH, CDR2 LQKENI, per germline. CDR3 nucleotides: TGTGCCAGCTCACCACCGTCAGGGCAGGCTAGCGGGGATGCCTACGAGCAGTACTTC. Its translation: CASSPPSGQASGDAYEQYF.

By frequency in the sample, this clone is medium-sized (0.01 to 0.1%). V and J are TRBV12-5 and TRBJ1-2; 7 bases fit TRBD1. The ends lost 4 bases at V and 4 bases at J; junction bases unmatched: 9. This CDR3 region has 15 residues. CDR1 and CDR2 (germline): LGHNT, FRNRAP. Here the CDR3 reads CASGSGQGDGYGYTF. Written as DNA, the CDR3 is TGTGCTAGTGGTTCCGGGCAGGGGGATGGCTATGGCTACACCTTC.

The chain is built from TRBV28 and TRBJ2-2; 7 positions agree with TRBD1. The germline V gene encodes CDR1 MDHEN and CDR2 SYDVKM. This CDR3 contains 15 residues. The V gene end was trimmed by 4 bases and the J gene end by 1 base; junction bases not matched to a gene: 3. The DNA for the CDR3 is TGTGCCAGCAGTTCAGGACAGGTGAACACCGGGGAGCTGTTTTTT. It translates to CASSSGQVNTGELFF.

This clone was recorded once. The CDR3 region has the DNA TGTGCCAGCAGCCCCGACGGTTACAATGAGCAGTTCTTC. Translating it yields CASSPDGYNEQFF. This chain uses TRBV5-4 with TRBJ2-1, with unresolved D. Trimming left V 4 bases short and J 4 bases short, with 9 bases between. This CDR3 has 13 amino acids. The V gene's germline CDR1 is SGHNT and CDR2 YYREEE (reference sequence).

This chain uses TRBV7-2 with TRBJ2-1; D is unclear. V dropped 1 base and J dropped 4 bases, with 14 bases sitting between them. There are 16 residues in the CDR3. Germline V gene lookup returns CDR1 SGHTA and CDR2 FQGNSA. CDR3 sequence reads: CASSLGSLWVYNEQFF. The CDR3 nucleotides are TGTGCCAGCAGCTTAGGTAGCTTGTGGGTTTACAATGAGCAGTTCTTC.

The CDR3 spells CASSVSIPGVSQPQHF. The CDR3 DNA is TGTGCCAGCAGTGTCAGCATCCCAGGGGTAAGTCAGCCCCAGCATTTT. This chain connects TRBV6-1 to TRBJ1-5, with D perhaps TRBD1 (6 bases). CDR3 length: 16 residues. Germline CDR1 reads MNHNS; CDR2 reads SASEGT. V was trimmed by 4 bases and J by 6 bases, leaving 19 bases between them.

J is TRBJ1-2 and V is TRBV28; D might be TRBD1 (6 bases). Between the trimmed V and J ends, which lost 5 bases and 8 bases, there was a span of 18 bases. In germline, CDR1 is MDHEN, CDR2 SYDVKM. The CDR3 is made up of 14 amino acids. Here the CDR3 reads CASSPTDRRGGYTF. The CDR3 DNA sequence: TGTGCCAGCAGTCCCACGGACAGACGGGGCGGCTACACCTTC.

The CDR3 is CASSGQETQYF. The CDR3 region has the DNA TGTGCCAGCAGTGGACAAGAGACCCAGTACTTC. This rearrangement joins TRBV2 to TRBJ2-5; D is ambiguous. The CDR3 runs to 11 residues. The germline gives CDR1 SNHLY, CDR2 FYNNEI. Trimming cost V 4 bases and J 2 bases, with 2 bases left between them.

The J gene is TRBJ2-2, the V gene TRBV4-2, with D unclear. V shed 6 bases and J shed 1 base, with 3 bases lying between them. The germline V gene has CDR1 LGHNA and CDR2 YNFKEQ. The CDR3 runs 12 residues. The CDR3 is CASRKNTGELFF. The CDR3 DNA is TGTGCCAGCAGGAAGAACACCGGGGAGCTGTTTTTT.

The J gene is TRBJ1-6, the V gene TRBV18; D unclear. V lost 2 bases to trimming and J lost 11 bases, with 13 bases between them. Germline CDR1 is KGHSH and CDR2 is LQKENI. The CDR3 is 14 residues long. CDR3 residues: CASSPEKNPPPLHF. The CDR3 DNA reads TGTGCCAGCTCACCAGAAAAGAATCCCCCACCCCTCCACTTT.

This chain joins TRBV25-1 and TRBJ2-7; D might be TRBD2 (6 bases). The CDR3 is made up of 14 amino acids. V lost 4 bases, J lost 2 bases, and 12 bases lay in between. In germline, CDR1 is MGHDK, CDR2 SYGVNS. The CDR3 nucleotides read TGTGCCAGCAGTGCCCGGGACTCGGCCTACGAGCAGTACTTC. Protein product: CASSARDSAYEQYF.

The CDR3 DNA sequence: TGTGCCAGCTCACCGGACAGGATCTACTCTGGAAACACCATATATTTT. Protein sequence: CASSPDRIYSGNTIYF. This chain uses TRBV18 with TRBJ1-3; 7 bases agree with TRBD1. There are 16 residues in the CDR3. The germline gives CDR1 KGHSH, CDR2 LQKENI. The ends lost 3 bases at V and 0 bases at J; junction bases unmatched: 5.